A single sample is the source of the 6 T cell receptor beta chains below, sequenced in a study of regulatory T cells in long-lasting Graves disease. Time point reported: newly diagnosed GD, antithyroid drugs for less than 3 months. From RNA extracted from PBMCs, the TCR library was made. Arm-PCR of CDR3 regions and iRepertoire HTBI primers were used to build TCR beta libraries. TCRdb re-analysed the multiplex PCR reads in MiXCR, keeping a single row per CDR3 protein. The sample contains about 530,000 distinct CDR3 sequences, roughly a sixth of which appear only once. This same sample was also part of a study on T cells in Graves' hyperthyroidism and ophthalmopathy.

The starting material was peripheral blood mononuclear cells (PBMCs), obtained at new diagnosis, from a patient treated with antithyroid drugs. These receptors were taken from a woman aged 40 to 65 with Graves disease.

The chain employs TRBV19 and TRBJ2-2; D not resolved. This CDR3 is built from 16 residues. V was shortened by 1 base and J by 3 bases, with 12 bases between the two germline ends. Germline CDR1 LNHDA, CDR2 SQIVND (reference sequence). CDR3 amino acids: CASSIAPRSYTGELFF. In DNA, the CDR3 is TGTGCCAGTAGTATAGCCCCACGGTCGTACACCGGGGAGCTGTTTTTT. The full variable domain, completed using reference TRBV19 and TRBJ2-2, is DGGITQSPKYLFRKEGQNVTLSCEQNLNHDAMYWYRQDPGQGLRLIYYSQIVNDFQKGDIAEGYSVSREKKESFPLTVTSAQKNPTAFYLCASSIAPRSYTGELFFGEGSRLTVL.

There are many counts of this clonotype. The chain has TRBV2 and TRBJ2-1; D tentatively fits TRBD1 or TRBD2 (5 bases each). The germline V gene encodes CDR1 SNHLY and CDR2 FYNNEI. V shed 8 bases and J shed 6 bases, with 14 bases lying between them. The CDR3 extends over 13 amino acids. CDR3 nucleotide sequence: TGTGCCAGCGTTTTGGGGGTCCCCAATGAGCAGTTCTTC. Translated: CASVLGVPNEQFF.

The gene calls are TRBV20-1 and TRBJ1-2; maybe TRBD1 (5 bases). Between the trimmed V and J ends, which lost 6 bases and 2 bases, there was a span of 13 bases. Germline loops: CDR1 DFQATT, CDR2 SNEGSKA (reference sequence). The CDR3 extends over 13 amino acids. CDR3 amino acids: CSAGGGGNYGYTF. The DNA of the CDR3 is TGCAGTGCGGGGGGGGGGGGAAACTATGGCTACACCTTC.

Many counts were recorded for this clonotype. The chain joins TRBV29-1 to TRBJ1-1, with D uncertain. Germline V lookup: CDR1 SQVTM, CDR2 ANQGSEA. V was shortened by 3 bases and J by 0 bases, with 11 bases between the two germline ends. This CDR3 comprises 14 residues. CDR3 amino acids: CSVEAGSMNTEAFF. For the CDR3, the DNA is TGCAGCGTTGAGGCAGGATCCATGAACACTGAAGCTTTCTTT. Looking up the rest from reference TRBV29-1 and TRBJ1-1 gives the full variable domain: SAVISQKPSRDICQRGTSLTIQCQVDSQVTMMFWYRQQPGQSLTLIATANQGSEATYESGFVIDKFPISRPNLTFSTLTVSNMSPEDSSIYLCSVEAGSMNTEAFFGQGTRLTVV.

This clonotype was seen repeatedly, ten times or more. The chain has TRBV7-9 and TRBJ1-6; TRBD1 might be the D (5 bases). The CDR3 is made up of 15 amino acids. V was cut by 5 bases and J by 9 bases, with 17 bases left in between. Germline V gene sequence: CDR1 SEHNR, CDR2 FQNEAQ (reference sequence). The CDR3 protein is CASSPPGTVISPLHF. In DNA form, the CDR3 reads TGTGCCAGCAGCCCCCCCGGGACTGTCATTTCACCCCTCCACTTT.

In this sample, this clonotype turned up a few times. J is TRBJ2-2 and V is TRBV7-3, with 7 positions matching TRBD1. CDR1 and CDR2 (germline): SGHTA, FQGTGA. After removal of 6 bases from V and 4 bases from J, the junction contained 8 bases not matched to a gene. The CDR3 length is 15 residues. The CDR3 DNA follows: TGTGCCAGCAGTTTACAGGGGTTGGGCACCGGGGAGCTGTTTTTT. Translated: CASSLQGLGTGELFF. The variable domain in full, completed from reference TRBV7-3 and TRBJ2-2, reads GAGVSQTPSNKVTEKGKYVELRCDPISGHTALYWYRQSLGQGPEFLIYFQGTGAADDSGLPNDRFFAVRPEGSVSTLKIQRTERGDSAVYLCASSLQGLGTGELFFGEGSRLTVL.